A single sample gave rise to the 6 T cell receptor beta chains below, sequenced in a study of response to subunit inactivated influenza vaccine. Using its own MiXCR run on the RT-PCR reads, TCRdb lists one record per CDR3 protein. Counted here are just over 300,000 distinct CDR3 sequences, less than 25% occurring once; the ten biggest clones make up approximately 10%. The source material was PBMCs from blood, sampled about 20 months after vaccination. These receptors were taken from a man aged 50-75 years who received an inactivated influenza vaccine.

This clonotype was counted only a few times. The chain has TRBV4-2 and TRBJ2-1; D possibly uses TRBD1 or TRBD2 (6 bases each). Looked up from germline, CDR1 is LGHNA and CDR2 is YNFKEQ. This CDR3 region has 16 residues. Trimming stripped 4 bases from V and 5 bases from J, with 18 bases between. CDR3 nucleotide sequence: TGTGCCAGCAGCCCATTGAAAACGAGGGGGGACAATGAGCAGTTCTTC. It encodes CASSPLKTRGDNEQFF.

This clonotype was picked up a small number of times. This chain joins TRBV7-2 and TRBJ1-2; perhaps TRBD1 as D (5 bases). Trimming removed 2 bases at V and 8 bases at J, with 15 bases between. In germline, CDR1 is SGHTA, CDR2 FQGNSA. This CDR3 comprises 14 residues. The CDR3 reads CASSLYGASRGYTF. For the CDR3, the DNA is TGTGCCAGCAGCTTATATGGGGCGTCGAGGGGCTACACCTTC.

This clonotype was recorded many times. The chain employs TRBV4-1 and TRBJ1-1; D ambiguous. The CDR3 is made up of 13 amino acids. Between the trimmed V and J ends, which lost 3 bases and 6 bases, there was a span of 11 bases. Per germline, CDR1 MGHRA and CDR2 YSYEKL. CDR3: CASSQATGPEAFF. The CDR3 DNA is TGCGCCAGCAGCCAGGCAACGGGCCCTGAAGCTTTCTTT.

In this sample, this clonotype turned up many times. This chain joins TRBV5-1 and TRBJ1-6; no firm D call. The CDR3 length is 16 residues. Germline CDR1 SGHRS, CDR2 YFSETQ. Deletions cut 1 base from V and 0 bases from J, with 8 bases between. The CDR3 DNA reads TGCGCCAGCAGCTTGCGGGGTAGCTCCTATAATTCACCCCTCCACTTT. This gives the protein CASSLRGSSYNSPLHF. The variable domain in full, completed from reference TRBV5-1 and TRBJ1-6, reads KAGVTQTPRYLIKTRGQQVTLSCSPISGHRSVSWYQQTPGQGLQFLFEYFSETQRNKGNFPGRFSGRQFSNSRSEMNVSTLELGDSALYLCASSLRGSSYNSPLHFGNGTRLTVT.

This clonotype has a count of ten or more. J is TRBJ1-2 and V is TRBV7-2, with a weak D call TRBD1 (6 bases). CDR1 is SGHTA and CDR2 is FQGNSA in the germline V gene. The V end was cut by 5 bases, the J end by 8 bases, with 15 bases between. There are 13 residues in the CDR3. CDR3 DNA: TGTGCCAGCAGCGCCACAGGGAATGGAGGCTACACCTTC. Protein product: CASSATGNGGYTF.

The chain carries TRBV20-1 and TRBJ2-7, with TRBD2 matching 13 bases. The germline gives CDR1 DFQATT, CDR2 SNEGSKA (reference sequence). The CDR3 spans 17 residues. V lost 1 base to trimming and J lost 2 bases; unmatched junction nucleotides: 8. The CDR3 region has the DNA TGCAGTGCTAGAGTGACGACTAGCGGGGGGTCTACCTACGAGCAGTACTTC. Translation: CSARVTTSGGSTYEQYF.